This T cell receptor beta chain was recorded in a study of blood T cell repertoires in COVID-19. The overall study: T cells, B-cell-depleted T cells, or PBMCs provided the cDNA or gDNA that served as material.

In the original analysis: The assay estimated nucleated cells by amplifying reference gene primers. The assay was immunoSEQ multiplex PCR, and TCRdb's table has in-frame clones only and misses some. For V, J and clone size, that table is used; D and trimming come from the DNA. The sample has over 80,000 clones; roughly 78% are singletons. V lost 0 bases and J lost 7, with 8 bases in between. This CDR3 has 12 amino acids. Germline CDR1 reads GTSNPN; CDR2 reads SVGIG (reference sequence). Sequencing used peripheral blood. The receptor's source is a woman in her seventies with acute or convalescent COVID-19. V and J are TRBV30 and TRBJ2-3; D gene ambiguous. In DNA form, the CDR3 reads TGTGCCTGGAGTGTGTCCCCCTATACGCAGTATTTT. It yields the protein CAWSVSPYTQYF.